This TCR beta chain was sequenced during a study of technical replicates of blood from a few donors. The length of the CDR3 is 13 residues. The germline V gene has CDR1 ENHRY and CDR2 SYGVKD. V gave up 8 bases and J gave up 5 bases; unmatched junction bases: 6. Generated by immunoSEQ multiplex PCR, the TCRdb table keeps only in-frame clones and is missing some. The repertoire includes about 12,000 clones, roughly 95% of them detected once, and roughly 6% sits in the top ten. Input material: PBMCs. The receptor comes from a human donor in good health. This rearrangement joins TRBV10-3 to TRBJ1-1; 9 nucleotides match TRBD1. CDR3 coding DNA: TGTGCCATCTCGGACAGGGGAGAAACTGAAGCTTTCTTT. It specifies CAISDRGETEAFF.